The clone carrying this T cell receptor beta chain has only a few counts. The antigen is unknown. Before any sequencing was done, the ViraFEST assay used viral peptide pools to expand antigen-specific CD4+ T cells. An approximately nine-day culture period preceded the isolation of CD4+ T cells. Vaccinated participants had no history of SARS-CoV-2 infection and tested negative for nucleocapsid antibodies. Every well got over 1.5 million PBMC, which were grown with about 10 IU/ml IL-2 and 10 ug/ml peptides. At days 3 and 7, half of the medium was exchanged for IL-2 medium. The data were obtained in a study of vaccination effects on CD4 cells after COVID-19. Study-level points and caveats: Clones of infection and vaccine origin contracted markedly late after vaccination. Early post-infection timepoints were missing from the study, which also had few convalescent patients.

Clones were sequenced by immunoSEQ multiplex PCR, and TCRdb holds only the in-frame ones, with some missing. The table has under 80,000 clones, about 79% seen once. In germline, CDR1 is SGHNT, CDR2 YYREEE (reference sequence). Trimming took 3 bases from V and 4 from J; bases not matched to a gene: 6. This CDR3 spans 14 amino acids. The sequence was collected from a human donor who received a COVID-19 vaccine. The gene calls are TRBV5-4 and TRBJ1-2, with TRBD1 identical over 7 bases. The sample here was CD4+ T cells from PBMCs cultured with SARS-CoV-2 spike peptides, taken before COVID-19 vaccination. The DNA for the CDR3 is TGTGCCAGCAGCTCTGGGACAGACTTCTATGGCTACACCTTC. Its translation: CASSSGTDFYGYTF.